The 31 T cell receptor beta chains listed next were all sequenced from one sample in a study of blood T cell repertoires in COVID-19. Libraries were prepared by immunoSEQ multiplex PCR; TCRdb keeps only in-frame clonotypes and omits some of them. This sample has roughly 190,000 clones, with 80% found just once. The sequencing sample was made of peripheral blood. The receptors here all came from a man in his fifties or sixties with acute or convalescent COVID-19.

The rearrangement links TRBV6-1 to TRBJ1-1; D remains ambiguous. Germline-derived CDR1 and CDR2 are MNHNS and SASEGT. The V gene lost 0 bases and the J gene lost 5 bases, with 7 bases spanning the gap. The CDR3 sequence is 13 residues long. The CDR3: CASSEAGRTEAFF. The CDR3 DNA sequence: TGTGCCAGCAGTGAAGCAGGGAGGACTGAAGCTTTCTTT.

The chain carries TRBV24-1 and TRBJ2-3; 11 nucleotides align to TRBD1. The CDR3 contains 16 residues. Per germline, CDR1 KGHDR and CDR2 SFDVKD. V lost 4 bases to trimming and J lost 5 bases; unmatched junction nucleotides: 7. CDR3 bases: TGTGCCACCAGTGACCCGGACAGGGGGCTGGGAGATACGCAGTATTTT. Its translation is CATSDPDRGLGDTQYF.

The chain has TRBV6-1 and TRBJ2-4, with a tentative D call TRBD2 (6 bases). Germline loops: CDR1 MNHNS, CDR2 SASEGT. V gave up 2 bases and J gave up 0 bases, with 17 bases separating them. The CDR3 is 18 residues long. As DNA, the CDR3 is TGTGCCAGCAGTGAAACCAGGTCGGCGGGGTTAGCCAAAAACATTCAGTACTTC. Translating it yields CASSETRSAGLAKNIQYF.

This rearrangement joins TRBV11-2 to TRBJ1-1, with D uncertain. The CDR3 length is 16 residues. Trimming removed 5 bases from V and 2 bases from J, with 18 bases in between. CDR1 SGHAT and CDR2 FQNNGV come from the germline V gene. The CDR3 bases are TGTGCCAGCAGCCCAAGCTCCCCGCGGGCCAACACTGAAGCTTTCTTT. Amino acid sequence: CASSPSSPRANTEAFF.

This chain links TRBV29-1 with TRBJ1-1; 9 bases are shared with TRBD1. The CDR3 contains 15 residues. The V segment lost 7 bases and the J segment 4 bases; nucleotides outside the gene matches: 13. Germline V gene data show CDR1 as SQVTM and CDR2 as ANQGSEA. As DNA, the CDR3 is TGCAGCGCCGGACAGGGGACGAGGAGGAGCACTGAAGCTTTCTTT. It yields the protein CSAGQGTRRSTEAFF. The whole variable domain, filled in from reference TRBV29-1 and TRBJ1-1, reads SAVISQKPSRDICQRGTSLTIQCQVDSQVTMMFWYRQQPGQSLTLIATANQGSEATYESGFVIDKFPISRPNLTFSTLTVSNMSPEDSSIYLCSAGQGTRRSTEAFFGQGTRLTVV.

The chain is built from TRBV4-1 and TRBJ2-1; TRBD1 might be the D (5 bases). The CDR3 is 17 residues long. The ends were cut back, 0 bases at V and 9 bases at J, with 21 bases in the middle. Germline CDR1 MGHRA, CDR2 YSYEKL. The CDR3 reads CASSQDWGREGYFEQFF. The CDR3 region has the DNA TGCGCCAGCAGCCAAGATTGGGGCAGGGAAGGTTATTTTGAGCAGTTCTTC.

This clone was counted ten times or more. The chain has TRBV6-1 and TRBJ1-6; TRBD1 matches at 7 bases. Trimming at V came to 3 bases and at J to 7 bases, leaving 3 bases not matched to a gene. The CDR3 is made up of 14 amino acids. Germline CDR1 is MNHNS and CDR2 is SASEGT. CDR3 sequence: CASSDDRENSPLHF. Here the CDR3 DNA reads TGTGCCAGCAGTGACGACAGGGAGAATTCACCCCTCCACTTT.

The gene calls are TRBV2 and TRBJ1-5; D unresolved. CDR3 length: 14 amino acids. The V and J ends lost 1 base and 7 bases respectively, with 11 bases between them. The germline gives CDR1 SNHLY, CDR2 FYNNEI. The CDR3 here is CASSEEGGSQPQHF. The CDR3 nucleotides are TGTGCCAGCAGTGAAGAGGGAGGAAGCCAGCCCCAGCATTTT.

The V call is TRBV12-3 or TRBV12-4, the J call TRBJ1-2; D is unresolved. The CDR3 contains 12 residues. Trimming removed 5 bases at V and 4 bases at J, with 8 bases between. The chain's CDR3 is CASSLGSYGYTF. The CDR3 region has the DNA TGTGCCAGCAGTCTCGGGAGCTATGGCTACACCTTC.

This chain uses TRBV6-6 with TRBJ1-6; 7 nucleotides match TRBD1. V was clipped by 5 bases and J by 2 bases; unmatched bases: 9. This CDR3 is 17 amino acids long. CDR1 and CDR2 (germline): MNHNY, SVGAGI (reference sequence). CDR3 nucleotides: TGTGCCAGCAGTCCCCACATAGGGACAGCCTATAATTCACCCCTCCACTTT. Amino acid sequence: CASSPHIGTAYNSPLHF.

This clone was observed once. The rearrangement links TRBV3-1 (or the pseudogene TRBV3-2) to TRBJ2-2; 7 bases align to TRBD2. The CDR3 runs 15 residues. The V segment lost 3 bases and the J segment 3 bases; nucleotides outside the gene matches: 4. The germline gives CDR1 LGHDT, CDR2 YNNKEL (reference sequence). In DNA, the CDR3 is TGTGCCAGCAGCCAGGGGGGAGGGGACACCGGGGAGCTGTTTTTT. Translated: CASSQGGGDTGELFF.

The chain uses TRBV27 and TRBJ2-3; no clear D gene. V dropped 3 bases and J dropped 5 bases, with 6 bases sitting between them. The CDR3 length is 12 residues. Germline V gene sequence: CDR1 MNHEY, CDR2 SMNVEV (reference sequence). The CDR3 sequence is CASSFNGDTQYF. The CDR3 bases are TGTGCCAGCAGTTTTAACGGAGATACGCAGTATTTT.

The V and J genes are TRBV5-4 and TRBJ2-3, with 9 bases identical to TRBD2. The CDR3 runs 16 residues. V shed 0 bases and J 2 bases; nucleotides not matched to a gene: 4. The germline gives CDR1 SGHNT, CDR2 YYREEE (reference sequence). The CDR3 sequence is CASSLDAGGITDTQYF. CDR3 sequence (DNA): TGTGCCAGCAGCTTGGACGCGGGGGGGATCACAGATACGCAGTATTTT.

V gene TRBV7-4 combines with J gene TRBJ1-4; D possibly corresponds to TRBD1 (6 bases). There are 20 residues in the CDR3. The V gene lost 5 bases and the J gene lost 0 bases, with 25 bases spanning the gap. Germline CDR1 SGHVT, CDR2 SQSDAQ. CDR3 bases: TGTGCCAGCAGCGGGGCCTCTTTGGGGGCGGTCAGGACAACTAATGAAAAACTGTTTTTT. Translation: CASSGASLGAVRTTNEKLFF.

CDR3 sequence reads: CASSFSGRARGTDTQYF. Here the CDR3 DNA reads TGTGCCAGCAGCTTTAGCGGGAGGGCCCGGGGCACAGATACGCAGTATTTT. This sequence joins TRBV7-8 and TRBJ2-3; 11 nucleotides agree with TRBD2. V lost 3 bases and J lost 1; bases outside the gene matches: 6. The germline V gene has CDR1 SGHVS and CDR2 FQNEAQ. The length of the CDR3 is 17 residues.

Written as DNA, the CDR3 is TGTGCCAGCAGCCCTTGGCGGGGGAGCTCCTACGAGCAGTACTTC. Translating gives CASSPWRGSSYEQYF. This rearrangement joins TRBV14 to TRBJ2-7; 7 bases fit TRBD2. Losses at the gene ends were 4 bases for V and 0 bases for J; bases not matched to a gene: 6. The CDR3 extends over 15 amino acids. Looked up from germline, CDR1 is SGHDN and CDR2 is FVKESK.

This chain uses TRBV10-2 with TRBJ2-5; possible D gene TRBD1, 6 bases. Germline V gives CDR1 WSHSY, CDR2 SAAADI. The CDR3 totals 15 residues. V lost 3 bases to trimming and J lost 4 bases, with 15 bases between them. CDR3: CASSEWAARGETQYF. CDR3 sequence (DNA): TGCGCCAGCAGTGAATGGGCCGCCAGGGGAGAGACCCAGTACTTC.

The chain uses TRBV28 and TRBJ2-7; 12 positions agree with TRBD2. The V gene end was trimmed by 9 bases and the J gene end by 4 bases; junction bases not matched to a gene: 4. The CDR3 is made up of 13 amino acids. Germline assignment: CDR1 MDHEN and CDR2 SYDVKM. The CDR3 loop is CASRTSGVYEQYF. CDR3 nucleotides: TGTGCCAGTAGGACTAGCGGGGTTTACGAGCAGTACTTC.

The chain recombines TRBV30 with TRBJ2-7; D is unclear. This CDR3 has 15 residues. Looked up from germline, CDR1 is GTSNPN and CDR2 is SVGIG (reference sequence). Trimming left V 4 bases short and J 0 bases short, with 16 bases between. CDR3 protein: CAWKVPWPSSYEQYF. CDR3 bases: TGTGCCTGGAAAGTACCCTGGCCCAGCTCCTACGAGCAGTACTTC. Based on the CDR3 plus reference TRBV30 and TRBJ2-7, the full variable domain is SQTIHQWPATLVQPVGSPLSLECTVEGTSNPNLYWYRQAAGRGLQLLFYSVGIGQISSEVPQNLSASRPQDRQFILSSKKLLLSDSGFYLCAWKVPWPSSYEQYFGPGTRLTVT.

The chain has TRBV19 and TRBJ1-2, with D possibly TRBD1 on 5 matching bases. The CDR3 has 15 amino acids. Trimming cost V 3 bases and J 3 bases, with 14 bases left between them. CDR1 LNHDA and CDR2 SQIVND come from the germline V gene (reference sequence). DNA of the CDR3: TGTGCCAGTAGTATCCCGCTCAGGGTAGACTATGGCTACACCTTC. Amino acid sequence: CASSIPLRVDYGYTF.

V gene TRBV5-1 combines with J gene TRBJ2-1, with TRBD2 identical over 14 bases. V lost 4 bases and J lost 2; bases outside the gene matches: 8. Germline-derived CDR1 and CDR2 are SGHRS and YFSETQ. The CDR3 is 18 residues long. CDR3 loop: CASSPGTSGRIAYNEQFF. The DNA of the CDR3 is TGCGCCAGCAGCCCAGGGACTAGCGGGAGAATCGCCTACAATGAGCAGTTCTTC.

The rearrangement links TRBV15 to TRBJ1-2; D is undetermined. Germline CDR1 is LNHNV and CDR2 is YYDKDF (reference sequence). V dropped 1 base and J dropped 9 bases, with 18 bases sitting between them. This CDR3 is built from 15 residues. The CDR3 is CATSRALDEAASYTF. CDR3 sequence (DNA): TGTGCCACCAGCAGAGCTCTCGACGAGGCCGCCAGCTACACCTTC. The full variable domain, with the rest looked up from reference TRBV15 and TRBJ1-2, is DAMVIQNPRYQVTQFGKPVTLSCSQTLNHNVMYWYQQKSSQAPKLLFHYYDKDFNNEADTPDNFQSRRPNTSFCFLDIRSPGLGDTAMYLCATSRALDEAASYTFGSGTRLTVV.

The chain employs TRBV6-5 and TRBJ2-4; TRBD2 might be the D (5 bases). Germline-derived CDR1 and CDR2 are MNHEY and SVGAGI. Trimming removed 6 bases at V and 8 bases at J, with 14 bases between. The CDR3 covers 13 residues. CDR3 protein: CASRDSTGDIQYF. DNA of the CDR3: TGTGCCAGCAGGGACTCTACCGGGGACATTCAGTACTTC.

CDR3: CASSYRGNYGYTF. The CDR3 nucleotides read TGTGCCAGCAGCTACAGGGGGAACTATGGCTACACCTTC. This chain links TRBV7-3 with TRBJ1-2, with 8 bases lining up with TRBD1. This CDR3 has 13 residues. The germline CDR1 and CDR2 sequences are SGHTA and FQGTGA. J was trimmed by 2 bases and V by 4 bases; bases with no gene match: 0.

This sequence joins TRBV7-2 and TRBJ2-1, with TRBD2 matching over 15 bases. The ends lost 4 bases at V and 12 bases at J; junction bases unmatched: 7. Germline V gives CDR1 SGHTA, CDR2 FQGNSA. The CDR3 runs to 15 residues. CDR3 residues: CASSSRTSGGAWQFF. CDR3 in DNA: TGTGCCAGCAGCTCCCGGACTAGCGGGGGGGCGTGGCAGTTCTTC.

The chain employs TRBV6-5 and TRBJ2-5, with a weak D call TRBD2 (5 bases). Trimming took 6 bases from V and 2 from J, leaving 16 bases between them. This CDR3 region has 15 residues. The germline V gene has CDR1 MNHEY and CDR2 SVGAGI. CDR3 coding DNA: TGTGCCAGCAGCCGGCGGGCATCTCATCAAGAGACCCAGTACTTC. Translating it yields CASSRRASHQETQYF.

The chain employs TRBV6-5 and TRBJ2-7, with TRBD1 matching over 8 bases. The germline gives CDR1 MNHEY, CDR2 SVGAGI. The CDR3 loop spans 14 amino acids. V trimming: 0 bases; J trimming: 5 bases; junction bases outside the gene matches: 3. The CDR3 region is CASSYSRGHNEQYF. CDR3 in DNA: TGTGCCAGCAGTTACTCCAGGGGGCATAACGAGCAGTACTTC.

This clone showed up just a few times. The rearrangement uses TRBV27 and TRBJ2-7; no reliable D call. The V and J ends lost 6 bases and 0 bases respectively, with 6 bases between them. CDR3 length equals 12 residues. Germline values: CDR1 MNHEY, CDR2 SMNVEV (reference sequence). CDR3 in DNA: TGTGCCAGCAGCCCGGGCTCCTACGAGCAGTACTTC. It encodes CASSPGSYEQYF.

This chain links TRBV6-5 with TRBJ1-1, with 7 nucleotides matching TRBD1. There are 15 residues in the CDR3. Germline V gene data show CDR1 as MNHEY and CDR2 as SVGAGI. The J segment lost 0 bases and the V segment lost 2 bases, leaving 3 bases of the junction unmatched. The CDR3 here is CASSYDRVMNTEAFF. The CDR3 nucleotides are TGTGCCAGCAGTTACGACAGGGTGATGAACACTGAAGCTTTCTTT.

The chain combines TRBV3-1 (or the pseudogene TRBV3-2) with TRBJ1-1; D might be TRBD1 (5 bases). This CDR3 is 15 amino acids long. Trimming shortened V by 4 bases and J by 5 bases, and 17 bases separated the two germline ends. CDR1 and CDR2 from the germline V gene are LGHDT and YNNKEL (reference sequence). The CDR3 is CASSLRAQGGTEAFF. In nucleotides, the CDR3 is TGTGCCAGCAGCCTAAGGGCGCAGGGAGGAACTGAAGCTTTCTTT.

This clone was counted between two and nine times. The V gene is TRBV2, the J gene TRBJ2-5, with 7 bases aligning to TRBD1. V lost 8 bases, J lost 4 bases, and 7 bases stayed unmatched. Germline V gives CDR1 SNHLY, CDR2 FYNNEI. The CDR3 extends over 13 amino acids. The CDR3 sequence: CASRQQGRETQYF. The CDR3 DNA sequence: TGTGCCAGCCGGCAACAGGGGCGAGAGACCCAGTACTTC. Together with reference TRBV2 and TRBJ2-5, the CDR3 gives the full variable domain: EPEVTQTPSHQVTQMGQEVILRCVPISNHLYFYWYRQILGQKVEFLVSFYNNEISEKSEIFDDQFSVERPDGSNFTLKIRSTKLEDSAMYFCASRQQGRETQYFGPGTRLLVL.